This is a list of T cell receptor beta chains from one sample in a study of blood T cell repertoires in COVID-19. Only in-frame clones appear in the TCRdb table, and some are missing; sequencing was by immunoSEQ multiplex PCR. This table has around 69,000 clones, roughly 84% appearing once. Sequenced: peripheral blood. These receptors all come from a man aged 50 to 59 with active COVID-19. Both conserved end residues are part of each CDR3. A D gene is named only where the DNA matches it firmly. Expanded clones get a size class; other rows say once, few or many, or leave the size out.

clone_size: NA
d_call: NA
v_call: TRBV7-6
j_call: TRBJ2-7
cdr3_aa: CASSQTREYEQYF
cdr3_nt: TGTGCCAGCAGCCAAACTAGGGAATACGAGCAGTACTTC

clone_size: NA
d_call: TRBD2
v_call: TRBV29-1
j_call: TRBJ2-1
cdr3_aa: CSVEGVLAGGTQFF
cdr3_nt: TGCAGCGTTGAAGGGGTGCTAGCGGGGGGCACGCAGTTCTTC

clone_size: NA
d_call: NA
v_call: TRBV2
j_call: TRBJ2-1
cdr3_aa: CASSPITYNEQFF
cdr3_nt: TGTGCCAGCAGTCCCATCACCTACAATGAGCAGTTCTTC

clone_size: NA
d_call: NA
v_call: TRBV6-5
j_call: TRBJ1-1
cdr3_aa: CASSRRALRTEAFF
cdr3_nt: TGTGCCAGCAGTCGCCGTGCCCTGCGGACTGAAGCTTTCTTT

clone_size: NA
d_call: TRBD2
v_call: TRBV24-1
j_call: TRBJ2-7
cdr3_aa: CATSDLRRGGYEQYF
cdr3_nt: TGTGCCACCAGCGACTTGAGGCGGGGAGGGTACGAGCAGTACTTC

clone_size: NA
d_call: NA
v_call: TRBV5-4
j_call: TRBJ1-6
cdr3_aa: CASSPLALQGSPLHF
cdr3_nt: TGTGCCAGCAGCCCTTTGGCCTTGCAGGGCTCACCCCTCCACTTT

clone_size: NA
d_call: NA
v_call: TRBV29-1
j_call: TRBJ2-1
cdr3_aa: CSVGLTSRAEQFF
cdr3_nt: TGCAGCGTTGGATTGACTAGTAGGGCTGAGCAGTTCTTC

clone_size: NA
d_call: NA
v_call: TRBV6-1
j_call: TRBJ1-1
cdr3_aa: CASSEARRAGTEAFF
cdr3_nt: TGTGCCAGCAGTGAAGCGCGGCGAGCTGGGACTGAAGCTTTCTTT

clone_size: NA
d_call: NA
v_call: TRBV19
j_call: TRBJ1-6
cdr3_aa: CASSMQQGSYNSPLHF
cdr3_nt: TGTGCCAGTAGTATGCAACAGGGATCCTATAATTCACCCCTCCACTTT

clone_size: NA
d_call: NA
v_call: TRBV11-2
j_call: TRBJ1-1
cdr3_aa: CASSLSQGMNTEAFF
cdr3_nt: TGTGCCAGCAGCTTAAGTCAGGGCATGAACACTGAAGCTTTCTTT

clone_size: NA
d_call: TRBD2
v_call: TRBV24-1
j_call: TRBJ2-1
cdr3_aa: CATSPGGLEQFF
cdr3_nt: TGTGCCACCAGTCCGGGAGGTCTTGAGCAGTTCTTC

clone_size: NA
d_call: TRBD2
v_call: TRBV5-6
j_call: TRBJ2-7
cdr3_aa: CASSQLAGGTYEQYF
cdr3_nt: TGTGCCAGCAGCCAACTAGCGGGAGGGACCTACGAGCAGTACTTC

clone_size: NA
d_call: NA
v_call: TRBV28
j_call: TRBJ1-5
cdr3_aa: CASSFRGFNQPQHF
cdr3_nt: TGTGCCAGCAGTTTTCGGGGGTTCAACCAGCCCCAGCATTTT

clone_size: NA
d_call: TRBD1
v_call: TRBV6-6
j_call: TRBJ1-3
cdr3_aa: CASGDRKSGNTIYF
cdr3_nt: TGTGCCAGCGGGGACAGGAAATCTGGAAACACCATATATTTT

clone_size: NA
d_call: NA
v_call: TRBV6-5
j_call: TRBJ2-3
cdr3_aa: CASTWGVRDTQYF
cdr3_nt: TGTGCCAGCACTTGGGGAGTACGGGATACGCAGTATTTT

clone_size: NA
d_call: NA
v_call: TRBV7-2
j_call: TRBJ1-3
cdr3_aa: CASSLGQLNTIYF
cdr3_nt: TGTGCCAGCAGCTTAGGGCAGTTAAACACCATATATTTT

clone_size: NA
d_call: NA
v_call: TRBV3-1/TRBV3-2
j_call: TRBJ1-2
cdr3_aa: CASSQTWNYGYTF
cdr3_nt: TGTGCCAGCAGCCAAACTTGGAACTATGGCTACACCTTC

clone_size: NA
d_call: NA
v_call: TRBV2
j_call: TRBJ1-5
cdr3_aa: CASSEVKGWQPQHF
cdr3_nt: TGTGCCAGCAGTGAAGTGAAGGGGTGGCAGCCCCAGCATTTT

clone_size: NA
d_call: NA
v_call: TRBV3-1/TRBV3-2
j_call: TRBJ1-6
cdr3_aa: CASSQDPDRTCSYNSPLHF
cdr3_nt: TGTGCCAGCAGCCAAGATCCTGACAGGACCTGCTCCTATAATTCACCCCTCCACTTT

clone_size: NA
d_call: TRBD2
v_call: TRBV18
j_call: TRBJ2-2
cdr3_aa: CASSPLLAGSTGELFF
cdr3_nt: TGTGCCAGCTCACCACTCTTAGCGGGATCTACCGGGGAGCTGTTTTTT

clone_size: NA
d_call: TRBD2
v_call: TRBV4-2
j_call: TRBJ2-7
cdr3_aa: CASSQTDRLAASYEQYF
cdr3_nt: TGTGCCAGCAGCCAAACCGACCGACTAGCGGCCTCCTACGAGCAGTACTTC

clone_size: NA
d_call: TRBD2
v_call: TRBV29-1
j_call: TRBJ2-5
cdr3_aa: CSVGLAEETQYF
cdr3_nt: TGCAGCGTTGGACTAGCAGAAGAGACCCAGTACTTC

clone_size: NA
d_call: NA
v_call: TRBV19
j_call: TRBJ1-4
cdr3_aa: CASSRHPRQGEKLFF
cdr3_nt: TGTGCCAGTAGTAGACACCCGCGGCAGGGTGAAAAACTGTTTTTT

clone_size: NA
d_call: NA
v_call: TRBV11-3
j_call: TRBJ2-7
cdr3_aa: CASSPPGSYEQYF
cdr3_nt: TGTGCCAGCAGCCCCCCCGGTTCCTACGAGCAGTACTTC

clone_size: NA
d_call: NA
v_call: TRBV19
j_call: TRBJ2-1
cdr3_aa: CASSIGTWGEQFF
cdr3_nt: TGTGCCAGTAGCATAGGGACTTGGGGTGAGCAGTTCTTC

clone_size: NA
d_call: NA
v_call: TRBV2
j_call: TRBJ2-4
cdr3_aa: CASSEVAVKNIQYF
cdr3_nt: TGTGCCAGCAGTGAGGTAGCGGTCAAAAACATTCAGTACTTC

clone_size: few
d_call: TRBD1
v_call: TRBV15
j_call: TRBJ1-1
cdr3_aa: CATSRAPAETGGLAEAFF
cdr3_nt: TGTGCCACCAGCAGAGCCCCCGCGGAGACAGGGGGTTTGGCTGAAGCTTTCTTT

clone_size: NA
d_call: TRBD1
v_call: TRBV4-1
j_call: TRBJ1-1
cdr3_aa: CASSQDPDRATEAFF
cdr3_nt: TGCGCCAGCAGCCAAGATCCCGACAGGGCCACTGAAGCTTTCTTT

clone_size: few
d_call: TRBD2
v_call: TRBV7-2
j_call: TRBJ2-3
cdr3_aa: CASSLWTSGASDTQYF
cdr3_nt: TGTGCCAGCAGCCTATGGACTAGCGGGGCCTCCGATACGCAGTATTTT

clone_size: NA
d_call: NA
v_call: TRBV5-1
j_call: TRBJ1-4
cdr3_aa: CASSLVSSNEKLFF
cdr3_nt: TGCGCCAGCAGCTTGGTGTCTTCTAATGAAAAACTGTTTTTT

clone_size: NA
d_call: TRBD1
v_call: TRBV29-1
j_call: TRBJ1-2
cdr3_aa: CSVKPTGRGGGYTF
cdr3_nt: TGCAGCGTGAAACCGACAGGGCGTGGAGGTGGCTACACCTTC

clone_size: NA
d_call: NA
v_call: TRBV29-1
j_call: TRBJ1-1
cdr3_aa: CSVAGTLNTEAFF
cdr3_nt: TGCAGCGTAGCCGGGACACTGAACACTGAAGCTTTCTTT

clone_size: NA
d_call: NA
v_call: TRBV5-1
j_call: TRBJ2-7
cdr3_aa: CASSLVGGPYEQYF
cdr3_nt: TGCGCCAGCAGCTTGGTCGGGGGACCCTACGAGCAGTACTTC

clone_size: NA
d_call: TRBD2
v_call: TRBV7-2
j_call: TRBJ2-5
cdr3_aa: CASSFSGGAPLGETQYF
cdr3_nt: TGTGCCAGCAGCTTTAGCGGGGGGGCCCCCCTTGGGGAGACCCAGTACTTC

clone_size: NA
d_call: NA
v_call: TRBV7-9
j_call: TRBJ2-7
cdr3_aa: CASSPRGGRGGYEQYF
cdr3_nt: TGTGCCAGCAGCCCCCGTGGGGGGAGGGGGGGTTACGAGCAGTACTTC

clone_size: NA
d_call: TRBD1
v_call: TRBV12-3/TRBV12-4
j_call: TRBJ1-1
cdr3_aa: CASSLGQGVVAFF
cdr3_nt: TGTGCCAGCAGTTTAGGACAGGGGGTCGTAGCTTTCTTT

clone_size: NA
d_call: NA
v_call: TRBV18
j_call: TRBJ2-7
cdr3_aa: CASSPGLTGSDEQYF
cdr3_nt: TGTGCCAGCTCACCGGGGTTAACAGGGTCCGACGAGCAGTACTTC